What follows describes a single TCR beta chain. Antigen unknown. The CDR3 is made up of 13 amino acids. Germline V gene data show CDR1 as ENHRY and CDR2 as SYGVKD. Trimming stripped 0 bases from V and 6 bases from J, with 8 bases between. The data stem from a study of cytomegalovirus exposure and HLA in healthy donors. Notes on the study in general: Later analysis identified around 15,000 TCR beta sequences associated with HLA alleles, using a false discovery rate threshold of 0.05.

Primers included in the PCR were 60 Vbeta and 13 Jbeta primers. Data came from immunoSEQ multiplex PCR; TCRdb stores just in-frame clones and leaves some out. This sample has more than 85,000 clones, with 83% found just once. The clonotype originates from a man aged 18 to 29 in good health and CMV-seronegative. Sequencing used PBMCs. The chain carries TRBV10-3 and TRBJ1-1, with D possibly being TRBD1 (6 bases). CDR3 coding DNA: TGTGCCATCAGTGAGTCACAGGGCGCTGAAGCTTTCTTT. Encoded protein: CAISESQGAEAFF.